This is a list of T cell receptor beta chains from one sample in a study of type 1 regulatory T cells. A single record per CDR3 protein comes from TCRdb applying MiXCR to the reads. The sample lists 88,000 or so distinct CDR3 sequences, roughly 28% seen once, with around 2.2% in the top ten. The sequenced sample consisted of CD4+ T cells, either the whole sample or a sorted fraction (not recorded which). These receptors all come from a human donor in good health. The CDR3 runs from the conserved cysteine through the conserved F or W. A D gene is named only where the DNA matches it firmly. Size tells how often a clone was seen (once, few, many) or the class of an expanded clone, and some rows leave it out.

-	-	TRBV18	TRBJ2-7	CASSPDRSNYEQYF	TGTGCCAGCTCACCAGACAGAAGTAACTACGAGCAGTACTTC
-	-	TRBV20-1	TRBJ2-7	CSARDADLFYEQYF	TGCAGTGCTAGAGACGCCGACCTGTTCTACGAGCAGTACTTC
TRBD2	few	TRBV18	TRBJ2-1	CASSGTSGGFYNEQFF	TGTGCCAGCTCGGGGACTAGCGGAGGATTCTACAATGAGCAGTTCTTC
-	-	TRBV19	TRBJ1-1	CASREDVGGYRVNTEAFF	TGTGCCAGTAGAGAGGATGTTGGGGGCTACCGCGTGAACACTGAAGCTTTCTTT
TRBD1	-	TRBV7-2	TRBJ1-2	CASTPQTGSFYGYTF	TGTGCCAGCACCCCTCAGACAGGGTCCTTCTATGGCTACACCTTC
-	few	TRBV19	TRBJ1-1	CASSIQRVGGNTEAFF	TGTGCCAGTAGTATTCAACGGGTAGGTGGGAACACTGAAGCTTTCTTT
-	-	TRBV14	TRBJ2-5	CASSQDLHGGETQYF	TGTGCCAGCAGCCAAGATCTCCACGGTGGAGAGACCCAGTACTTC
-	-	TRBV6-6	TRBJ2-7	CASSRERIGSYEQYF	TGTGCCAGCAGCCGGGAGAGAATCGGATCCTACGAGCAGTACTTC
-	-	TRBV6-2/TRBV6-3	TRBJ2-1	CASWGAKTHSYNEQFF	TGTGCCAGCTGGGGGGCGAAGACCCACTCCTACAATGAGCAGTTCTTC
-	-	TRBV12-3/TRBV12-4	TRBJ2-1	CASRKGGNHNEQFF	TGTGCCAGCAGAAAGGGGGGGAACCACAATGAGCAGTTCTTC
-	few	TRBV24-1	TRBJ2-1	CATSTQGPLYNEQFF	TGTGCCACCAGCACTCAAGGGCCCCTCTACAATGAGCAGTTCTTC
-	many	TRBV20-1	TRBJ2-2	CSAIMDTGELFF	TGCAGTGCGATCATGGACACCGGGGAGCTGTTTTTT
-	few	TRBV7-2	TRBJ2-1	CASSPNLGQYNEQFF	TGTGCCAGCAGCCCGAATTTGGGCCAATACAATGAGCAGTTCTTC
TRBD2	few	TRBV20-1	TRBJ2-3	CSARPQGLAGLTDTQYF	TGCAGTGCTAGACCTCAGGGGCTAGCGGGACTCACAGATACGCAGTATTTT
-	few	TRBV5-4	TRBJ2-3	CASSRGSPRLRGDTQYF	TGTGCCAGCAGCCGCGGTTCACCCCGACTTAGAGGAGATACGCAGTATTTT
-	-	TRBV18	TRBJ2-2	CASSGDTGELFF	TGTGCCAGCTCCGGGGACACCGGGGAGCTGTTTTTT
-	-	TRBV7-9	TRBJ2-2	CASSLAGVTGELFF	TGTGCCAGCAGCTTAGCGGGAGTTACCGGGGAGCTGTTTTTT
TRBD1	few	TRBV19	TRBJ1-1	CASSKGADMNTEAFF	TGTGCCAGTAGTAAGGGGGCCGACATGAACACTGAAGCTTTCTTT
-	-	TRBV20-1	TRBJ1-2	CSARYRAGNYGYTF	TGCAGTGCTAGATACAGGGCCGGTAACTATGGCTACACCTTC
TRBD2	-	TRBV29-1	TRBJ2-6	CSVGSGVVSGANVLTF	TGCAGCGTTGGTAGCGGGGTCGTCTCTGGGGCCAACGTCCTGACTTTC
-	-	TRBV5-4	TRBJ1-1	CASTPRKGRNTEAFF	TGTGCCAGCACCCCCCGCAAGGGTAGGAACACTGAAGCTTTCTTT
-	few	TRBV5-1	TRBJ2-1	CASSLPWGQGSNEQFF	TGCGCCAGCAGTTTGCCTTGGGGTCAAGGGTCCAATGAGCAGTTCTTC
TRBD1	-	TRBV28	TRBJ2-7	CASAGTGGTKFSYEQYF	TGTGCCAGCGCCGGGACAGGGGGCACTAAATTCTCCTACGAGCAGTACTTC
-	few	TRBV4-2	TRBJ2-1	CASSQEPGVGSYNEQFF	TGTGCCAGCAGCCAAGAGCCGGGGGTAGGGTCCTACAATGAGCAGTTCTTC
-	-	TRBV29-1	TRBJ2-5	CSVVGGGEATQYF	TGCAGCGTAGTAGGGGGAGGAGAGGCGACCCAGTACTTC
TRBD1	-	TRBV5-5	TRBJ2-1	CASSPNLRGTEYNEQFF	TGTGCCAGCAGCCCCAATCTACGAGGGACAGAATACAATGAGCAGTTCTTC
-	-	TRBV5-6	TRBJ2-5	CASSSTGGQYF	TGTGCCAGCAGCTCCACGGGTGGCCAGTACTTC
-	few	TRBV5-1	TRBJ2-7	CASSLASGSTYEQYF	TGCGCCAGCAGCTTGGCCTCGGGATCAACCTACGAGCAGTACTTC
TRBD1	-	TRBV20-1	TRBJ1-5	CSANRDRNQPQHF	TGCAGTGCTAACCGGGACAGAAATCAGCCCCAGCATTTT
TRBD1	-	TRBV11-2	TRBJ1-5	CASSLRVVGTGGSNQPQHF	TGTGCCAGCAGCCTAAGGGTAGTCGGGACAGGGGGGAGCAATCAGCCCCAGCATTTT
-	-	TRBV12-3/TRBV12-4	TRBJ2-7	CASTPGVVQAISPYEQYF	TGTGCCAGCACCCCCGGCGTCGTCCAGGCGATCAGCCCCTACGAGCAGTACTTC
TRBD1	-	TRBV6-2/TRBV6-3	TRBJ2-3	CASSYIGQGSTDTQYF	TGTGCCAGCAGTTATATAGGACAGGGGAGCACAGATACGCAGTATTTT
-	-	TRBV20-1	TRBJ2-7	CSAQDRQLALNEQYF	TGCAGTGCGCAGGACCGCCAACTAGCCTTAAACGAGCAGTACTTC
TRBD1	few	TRBV7-9	TRBJ1-1	CASSPDRVGAFF	TGTGCCAGCAGCCCCGACAGGGTAGGAGCTTTCTTT
TRBD2	few	TRBV5-1	TRBJ2-2	CASRPAGGNTGELFF	TGCGCCAGCAGACCAGCGGGAGGGAACACCGGGGAGCTGTTTTTT
-	-	TRBV19	TRBJ2-2	CASIRSENTGELFF	TGTGCCAGTATCCGCTCCGAGAACACCGGGGAGCTGTTTTTT
-	-	TRBV20-1	TRBJ1-3	CSAYGAGNTIYF	TGCAGTGCTTACGGGGCTGGAAACACCATATATTTT
TRBD2	-	TRBV20-1	TRBJ2-7	CSASASGEFGEQYF	TGCAGTGCTAGTGCTAGCGGGGAATTTGGTGAGCAGTACTTC
-	-	TRBV5-1	TRBJ1-5	CASSPFPADRDQPQHF	TGCGCCAGCAGCCCGTTCCCGGCGGATCGAGATCAGCCCCAGCATTTT
-	few	TRBV7-2	TRBJ1-5	CASSLGGAPQPQHF	TGTGCCAGCAGCCTGGGGGGCGCCCCTCAGCCCCAGCATTTT
-	-	TRBV13	TRBJ1-3	CASSRQGHTIYF	TGTGCCAGCAGCCGGCAGGGCCACACCATATATTTT
-	few	TRBV5-1	TRBJ2-7	CASSANGISYEQYF	TGCGCCAGCAGCGCAAACGGGATCTCCTACGAGCAGTACTTC